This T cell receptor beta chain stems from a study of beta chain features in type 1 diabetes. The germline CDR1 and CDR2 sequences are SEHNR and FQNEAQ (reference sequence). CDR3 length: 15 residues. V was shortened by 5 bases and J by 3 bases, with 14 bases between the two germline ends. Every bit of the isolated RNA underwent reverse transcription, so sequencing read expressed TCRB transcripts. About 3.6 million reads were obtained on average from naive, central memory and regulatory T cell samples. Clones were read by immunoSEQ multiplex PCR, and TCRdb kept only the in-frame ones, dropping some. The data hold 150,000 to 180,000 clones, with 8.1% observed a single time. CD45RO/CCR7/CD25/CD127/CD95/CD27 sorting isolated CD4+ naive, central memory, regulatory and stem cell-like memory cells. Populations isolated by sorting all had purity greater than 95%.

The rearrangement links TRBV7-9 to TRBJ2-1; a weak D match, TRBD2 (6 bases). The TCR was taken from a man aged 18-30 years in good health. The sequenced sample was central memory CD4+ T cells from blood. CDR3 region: CASSRGGTFYNEQFF. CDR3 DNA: TGTGCCAGCAGCCGGGGCGGGACCTTCTACAATGAGCAGTTCTTC.